The 21 T cell receptor beta chains given below trace back to one sample, sequenced in a study of blood T cell repertoires in COVID-19. The repertoire was sequenced with immunoSEQ multiplex PCR; TCRdb's copy has only in-frame clones and lacks some. The sample carries hundreds of thousands of clones, around 87% recorded once. The sample was peripheral blood. All receptors come from a man in his 60s with acute or convalescent COVID-19.

This clone occurred many times. The chain is built from TRBV14 and TRBJ2-7, with a weak D call TRBD1 (5 bases). The CDR3 extends over 16 amino acids. Trimming removed 0 bases from V and 2 bases from J, with 14 bases in between. Germline V gene lookup returns CDR1 SGHDN and CDR2 FVKESK. The CDR3 protein is CASSQDWQSRAYEQYF. CDR3 nucleotide sequence: TGTGCCAGCAGCCAAGATTGGCAGAGCAGGGCCTACGAGCAGTACTTC. Drawing the rest from reference TRBV14 and TRBJ2-7, the complete variable domain is EAGVTQFPSHSVIEKGQTVTLRCDPISGHDNLYWYRRVMGKEIKFLLHFVKESKQDESGMPNNRFLAERTGGTYSTLKVQPAELEDSGVYFCASSQDWQSRAYEQYFGPGTRLTVT.

This rearrangement joins TRBV9 to TRBJ1-5; no clear D gene. The CDR3 runs 14 residues. V was clipped by 0 bases and J by 2 bases, with 6 bases between them. Germline V CDR1 and CDR2: SGDLS, YYNGEE. The CDR3 loop is CASSVETGNQPQHF. The CDR3 nucleotides read TGTGCCAGCAGCGTAGAAACGGGCAATCAGCCCCAGCATTTT.

The CDR3 DNA sequence: TGTGCCAGCAGTGATCCCCTGGGGGAGCTGTTTTTT. This sequence encodes CASSDPLGELFF. The V gene is TRBV25-1, the J gene TRBJ2-2, with unresolved D. Per the germline V gene, CDR1 is MGHDK and CDR2 is SYGVNS. This CDR3 is built from 12 residues. Trimming left V 3 bases short and J 8 bases short, with 7 bases between.

This chain joins TRBV7-8 and TRBJ2-7, with D perhaps matching TRBD2 (6 bases). The CDR3 loop spans 15 amino acids. V was cut by 5 bases and J by 3 bases, with 17 bases left in between. Germline lookup yields CDR1 SGHVS and CDR2 FQNEAQ. The CDR3 nucleotides read TGTGCCAGCAGCACCTCCGGGACTCCCTTCTACGAGCAGTACTTC. This encodes CASSTSGTPFYEQYF.

This chain's CDR3 is CASSLEGARAQETQYF. CDR3 nucleotides: TGTGCCAGCAGCTTGGAGGGGGCGCGGGCACAAGAGACCCAGTACTTC. The chain recombines TRBV5-8 with TRBJ2-5, with TRBD1 matching 7 bases. J was trimmed by 2 bases and V by 0 bases; bases with no gene match: 7. CDR1 and CDR2 (germline): SGHTS, YDEGEE. This CDR3 comprises 16 residues.

V gene TRBV7-3 combines with J gene TRBJ2-5, with TRBD2 matching over 9 bases. Germline assignment: CDR1 SGHTA and CDR2 FQGTGA. The V gene end was trimmed by 3 bases and the J gene end by 5 bases; junction bases not matched to a gene: 1. This CDR3 spans 13 amino acids. CDR3 sequence: CASSFSGGETQYF. In DNA form, the CDR3 reads TGTGCCAGCAGCTTTAGCGGGGGTGAGACCCAGTACTTC.

The chain has TRBV9 and TRBJ2-1, with a tentative D call TRBD2 (7 bases). Deletions cut 0 bases from V and 0 bases from J, with 16 bases between. The V gene's germline CDR1 is SGDLS and CDR2 YYNGEE. The CDR3 has 18 residues. The CDR3 nucleotides are TGTGCCAGCAGCGTAGAAGGGGCGGGGGCCTTCTCCTACAATGAGCAGTTCTTC. Protein: CASSVEGAGAFSYNEQFF.

J is TRBJ1-4 and V is TRBV5-1, with 8 bases that match TRBD1. This CDR3 region has 15 residues. In germline, CDR1 is SGHRS, CDR2 YFSETQ. V shed 4 bases and J 8 bases; nucleotides not matched to a gene: 10. CDR3 coding DNA: TGCGCCAGCAGCCTCCGGACAGGGTCAATGGAAAAACTGTTTTTT. This translates into CASSLRTGSMEKLFF.

V is TRBV10-3 and J is TRBJ2-7; 9 bases are shared with TRBD2. J lost 6 bases, V lost 8 bases, and 14 bases had no gene match. This CDR3 contains 15 residues. The germline CDR1 and CDR2 sequences are ENHRY and SYGVKD. The chain's CDR3 is CAIQDPGTSIFEQYF. The DNA for the CDR3 is TGTGCCATCCAAGACCCCGGGACTAGCATCTTCGAGCAGTACTTC.

This chain uses TRBV5-4 with TRBJ2-5; TRBD2 matches at 12 bases. CDR3 length equals 16 residues. V dropped 1 base and J dropped 4; count of bases not matched to a gene: 5. The germline V gene has CDR1 SGHNT and CDR2 YYREEE (reference sequence). CDR3 amino acids: CASSLTSGGTRETQYF. The CDR3 bases are TGTGCCAGCAGCTTGACTAGCGGGGGGACGAGAGAGACCCAGTACTTC.

The chain carries TRBV7-2 and TRBJ2-2; D unresolved. The V end was cut by 3 bases, the J end by 0 bases, with 5 bases between. The CDR3 has 14 amino acids. CDR1 is SGHTA, CDR2 FQGNSA, per germline. In DNA form, the CDR3 reads TGTGCCAGCAGCTTCTATACGAACACCGGGGAGCTGTTTTTT. It encodes CASSFYTNTGELFF. The whole variable domain, remainder taken from reference TRBV7-2 and TRBJ2-2, is GAGVSQSPSNKVTEKGKDVELRCDPISGHTALYWYRQSLGQGLEFLIYFQGNSAPDKSGLPSDRFSAERTGGSVSTLTIQRTQQEDSAVYLCASSFYTNTGELFFGEGSRLTVL.

The chain uses TRBV18 and TRBJ1-5; 7 nucleotides agree with TRBD1. V was pared by 3 bases and J by 7 bases, with 12 bases of the junction left unmatched. The CDR3 is made up of 16 amino acids. Germline V CDR1 and CDR2: KGHSH, LQKENI. CDR3: CASSPTGRTGRQPQHF. DNA for the CDR3: TGTGCCAGCTCACCTACGGGACGGACAGGACGACAGCCCCAGCATTTT.

The gene calls are TRBV27 and TRBJ2-3; D ambiguous. Trimming left V 6 bases short and J 2 bases short, with 12 bases between. Looked up from germline, CDR1 is MNHEY and CDR2 is SMNVEV (reference sequence). The CDR3 is made up of 14 amino acids. This chain's CDR3 is CASSGGYHTDTQYF. CDR3 sequence (DNA): TGTGCCAGCAGCGGCGGTTACCACACAGATACGCAGTATTTT.

V is TRBV11-2 and J is TRBJ1-5, with D perhaps matching TRBD1 (5 bases). The V end was cut by 0 bases, the J end by 7 bases, with 10 bases between. This CDR3 contains 14 residues. Germline V gene sequence: CDR1 SGHAT, CDR2 FQNNGV. The CDR3 DNA sequence: TGTGCCAGCAGCTTAGATGGGCAGGGACAGCCCCAGCATTTT. The encoded protein is CASSLDGQGQPQHF.

Only a few counts were recorded for this clone. V usage is TRBV4-2 and J usage is TRBJ1-2; no clear D. Germline V gene lookup returns CDR1 LGHNA and CDR2 YNFKEQ. The V gene lost 0 bases and the J gene lost 8 bases, with 13 bases spanning the gap. The CDR3 consists of 14 residues. This CDR3 reads CASSQEVVSLGYTF. In DNA, the CDR3 is TGTGCCAGCAGCCAAGAGGTGGTGTCTCTAGGCTACACCTTC.

This clone occurred once. V gene TRBV3-1 (or the pseudogene TRBV3-2) combines with J gene TRBJ1-5; weak D call: TRBD1 (6 bases). CDR3 size: 17 residues. V gave up 0 bases and J gave up 5 bases, with 17 bases separating them. Looked up from germline, CDR1 is LGHDT and CDR2 is YNNKEL (reference sequence). For the CDR3, the DNA is TGTGCCAGCAGCCAAGAGTTCGGCCAGGGGCTCGATCAGCCCCAGCATTTT. This translates into CASSQEFGQGLDQPQHF.

V usage is TRBV18 and J usage is TRBJ2-2; 12 positions agree with TRBD1. V dropped 5 bases and J dropped 6; count of bases not matched to a gene: 13. The CDR3 covers 18 residues. Germline lookup yields CDR1 KGHSH and CDR2 LQKENI. The CDR3 DNA reads TGTGCCAGCTCAAGACTCAACGTGGGACAGGGGGCTGCCGGGGAGCTGTTTTTT. This codes for CASSRLNVGQGAAGELFF.

The V call is TRBV27, the J call TRBJ2-4; possibly TRBD1 for D (5 bases). CDR1 is MNHEY and CDR2 is SMNVEV in the germline V gene (reference sequence). The CDR3 totals 13 residues. Trimming removed 8 bases at V and 5 bases at J, with 13 bases between. The CDR3 reads CASGPQGQNIQYF. CDR3 sequence (DNA): TGTGCCAGCGGGCCGCAGGGCCAAAACATTCAGTACTTC.

This clone was counted between two and nine times. At the DNA level, this CDR3 is encoded by other sequences in the same sample as well. The rearrangement links TRBV28 to TRBJ1-2; D possibly corresponds to TRBD1 (5 bases). CDR3 length: 13 residues. Trimming shortened V by 3 bases and J by 8 bases, and 13 bases separated the two germline ends. Germline CDR1 is MDHEN and CDR2 is SYDVKM. CDR3 region: CASSLGQGYGYTF. The CDR3 coding sequence is TGTGCCAGCAGTTTGGGTCAGGGTTACGGCTACACCTTC.

This sequence joins TRBV4-2 and TRBJ2-5; D is ambiguous. The CDR3 length is 15 residues. The V end was cut by 0 bases, the J end by 4 bases, with 12 bases between. Germline CDR1 LGHNA, CDR2 YNFKEQ. CDR3 sequence: CASSQDGPVIETQYF. The CDR3 DNA sequence: TGTGCCAGCAGCCAAGATGGGCCCGTAATAGAGACCCAGTACTTC.

This chain joins TRBV13 and TRBJ1-3; 7 bases line up with TRBD1. J was trimmed by 4 bases and V by 5 bases; bases with no gene match: 8. The CDR3 contains 15 residues. From germline, CDR1 is PRHDT and CDR2 FYEKMQ (reference sequence). This chain's CDR3 is CASSVGQFKGNTIYF. The CDR3 nucleotides are TGTGCCAGCAGCGTGGGACAGTTTAAAGGAAACACCATATATTTT.